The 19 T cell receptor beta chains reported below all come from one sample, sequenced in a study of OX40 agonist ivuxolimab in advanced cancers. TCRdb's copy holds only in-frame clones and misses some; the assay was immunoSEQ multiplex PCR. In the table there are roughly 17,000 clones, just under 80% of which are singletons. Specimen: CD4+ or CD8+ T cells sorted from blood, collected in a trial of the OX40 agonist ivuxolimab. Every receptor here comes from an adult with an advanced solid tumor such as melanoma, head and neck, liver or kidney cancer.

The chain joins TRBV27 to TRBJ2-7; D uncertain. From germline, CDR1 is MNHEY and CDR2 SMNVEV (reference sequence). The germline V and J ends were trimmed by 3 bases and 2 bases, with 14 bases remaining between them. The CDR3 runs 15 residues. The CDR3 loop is CASSFRPGRTYEQYF. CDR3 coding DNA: TGTGCCAGCAGTTTCCGCCCCGGACGAACCTACGAGCAGTACTTC.

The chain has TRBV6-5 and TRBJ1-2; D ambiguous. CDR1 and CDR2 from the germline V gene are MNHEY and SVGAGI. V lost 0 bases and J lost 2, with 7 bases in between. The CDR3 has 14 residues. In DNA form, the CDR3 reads TGTGCCAGCAGTTACTCGGCGGCCAACTATGGCTACACCTTC. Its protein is CASSYSAANYGYTF.

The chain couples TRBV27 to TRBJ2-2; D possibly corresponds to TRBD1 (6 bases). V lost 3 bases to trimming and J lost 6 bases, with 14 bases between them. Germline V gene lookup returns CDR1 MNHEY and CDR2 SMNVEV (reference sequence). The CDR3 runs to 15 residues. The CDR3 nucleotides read TGTGCCAGCAGTTTCATCGACAGGCTGCCCGGGGAGCTGTTTTTT. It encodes CASSFIDRLPGELFF.

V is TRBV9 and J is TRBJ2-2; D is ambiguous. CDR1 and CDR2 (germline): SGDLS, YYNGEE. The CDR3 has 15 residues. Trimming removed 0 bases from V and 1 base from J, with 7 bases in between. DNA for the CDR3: TGTGCCAGCAGCGTAGTCGGCGGGAACACCGGGGAGCTGTTTTTT. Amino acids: CASSVVGGNTGELFF.

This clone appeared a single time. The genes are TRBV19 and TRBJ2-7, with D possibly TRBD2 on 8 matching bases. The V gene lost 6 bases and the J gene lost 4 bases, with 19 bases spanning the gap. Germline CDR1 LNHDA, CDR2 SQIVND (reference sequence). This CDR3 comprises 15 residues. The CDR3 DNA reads TGTGCCAGTAGCCTACAAGGGGGCGGGAGGTACGAGCAGTACTTC. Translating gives CASSLQGGGRYEQYF.

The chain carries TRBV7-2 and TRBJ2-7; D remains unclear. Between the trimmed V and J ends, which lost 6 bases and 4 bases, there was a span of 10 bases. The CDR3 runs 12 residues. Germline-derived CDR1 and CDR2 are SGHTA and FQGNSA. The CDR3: CASSYGYYEQYF. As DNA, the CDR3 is TGTGCCAGCAGTTACGGGTATTACGAGCAGTACTTC.

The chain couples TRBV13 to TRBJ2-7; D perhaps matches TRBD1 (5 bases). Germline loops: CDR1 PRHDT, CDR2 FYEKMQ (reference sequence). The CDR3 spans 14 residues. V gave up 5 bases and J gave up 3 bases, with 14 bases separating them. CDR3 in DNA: TGTGCCAGCAGCACCCGACAGTTTCGCTACGAGCAGTACTTC. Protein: CASSTRQFRYEQYF.

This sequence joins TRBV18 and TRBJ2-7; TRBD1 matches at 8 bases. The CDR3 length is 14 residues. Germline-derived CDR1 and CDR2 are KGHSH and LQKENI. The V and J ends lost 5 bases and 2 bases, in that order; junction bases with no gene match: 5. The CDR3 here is CASSSTGAAYEQYF. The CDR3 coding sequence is TGTGCCAGCTCATCGACAGGGGCTGCCTACGAGCAGTACTTC.

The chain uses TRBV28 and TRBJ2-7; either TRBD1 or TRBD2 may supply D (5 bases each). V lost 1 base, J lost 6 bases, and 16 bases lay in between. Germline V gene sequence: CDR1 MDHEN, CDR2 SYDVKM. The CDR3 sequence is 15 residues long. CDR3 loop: CASSLSGRDLPEQYF. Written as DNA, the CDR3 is TGTGCCAGCAGTTTATCAGGACGGGACCTACCCGAGCAGTACTTC.

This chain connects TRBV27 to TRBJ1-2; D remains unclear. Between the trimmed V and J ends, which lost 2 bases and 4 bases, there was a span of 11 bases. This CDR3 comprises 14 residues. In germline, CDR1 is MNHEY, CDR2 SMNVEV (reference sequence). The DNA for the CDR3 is TGTGCCAGCAGTTTAGGGCTAGGCCGCTATGGCTACACCTTC. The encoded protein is CASSLGLGRYGYTF.

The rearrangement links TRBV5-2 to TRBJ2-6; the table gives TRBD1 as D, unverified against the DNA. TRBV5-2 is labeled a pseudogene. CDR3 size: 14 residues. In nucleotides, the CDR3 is TGTGCCAGCAGTACACAAAGTCGGGCCAACGTCCTGACTTTC. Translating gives CASSTQSRANVLTF.

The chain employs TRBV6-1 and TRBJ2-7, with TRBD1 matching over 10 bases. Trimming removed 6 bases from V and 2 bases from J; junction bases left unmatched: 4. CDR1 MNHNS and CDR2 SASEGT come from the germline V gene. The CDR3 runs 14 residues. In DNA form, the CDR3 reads TGTGCCAGCAGCTGGACAGGGGGGGCCTACGAGCAGTACTTC. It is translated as CASSWTGGAYEQYF.

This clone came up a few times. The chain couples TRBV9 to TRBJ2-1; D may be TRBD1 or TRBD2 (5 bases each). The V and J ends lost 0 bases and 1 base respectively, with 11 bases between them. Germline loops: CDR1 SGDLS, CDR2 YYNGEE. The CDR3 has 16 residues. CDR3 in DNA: TGTGCCAGCAGCGTAGAGGGCTGGGGGTCCTACAATGAGCAGTTCTTC. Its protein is CASSVEGWGSYNEQFF.

In DNA form, the CDR3 reads TGTGCCAGTAGTATAGCGTTTTGGGGACACCTCCAAGAGACCCAGTACTTC. As protein: CASSIAFWGHLQETQYF. The chain couples TRBV19 to TRBJ2-5; D is possibly TRBD1 (6 bases). The germline V gene has CDR1 LNHDA and CDR2 SQIVND (reference sequence). This CDR3 is built from 17 residues. The ends were cut back, 1 base at V and 1 base at J, with 16 bases in the middle.

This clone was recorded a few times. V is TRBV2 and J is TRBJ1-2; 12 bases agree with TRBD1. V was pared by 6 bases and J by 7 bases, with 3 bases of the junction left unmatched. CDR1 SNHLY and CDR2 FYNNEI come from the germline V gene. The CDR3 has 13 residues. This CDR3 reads CASRGQGAVGYTF. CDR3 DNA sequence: TGTGCCAGCAGGGGACAGGGGGCGGTTGGCTACACCTTC.

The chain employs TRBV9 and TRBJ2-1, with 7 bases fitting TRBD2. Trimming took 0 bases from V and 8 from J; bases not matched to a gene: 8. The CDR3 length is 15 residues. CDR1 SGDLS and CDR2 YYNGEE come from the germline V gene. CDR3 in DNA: TGTGCCAGCAGCGTAGAGGGGAGCGGGATCGATGAGCAGTTCTTC. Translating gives CASSVEGSGIDEQFF.

The CDR3 region has the DNA TGTGCCAGCAGTTTGACAGGGCCTCACAATCAGCCCCAGCATTTT. Its protein product is CASSLTGPHNQPQHF. The chain combines TRBV27 with TRBJ1-5; TRBD1 aligns across 7 bases. This CDR3 has 15 amino acids. CDR1 and CDR2 (germline): MNHEY, SMNVEV (reference sequence). J was trimmed by 3 bases and V by 3 bases; bases with no gene match: 5.

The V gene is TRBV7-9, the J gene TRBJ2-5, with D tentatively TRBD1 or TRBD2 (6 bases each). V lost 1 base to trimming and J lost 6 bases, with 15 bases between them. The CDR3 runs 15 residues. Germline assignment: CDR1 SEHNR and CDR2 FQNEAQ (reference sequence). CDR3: CASSLETGAGKTQYF. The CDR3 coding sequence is TGTGCCAGCAGCTTAGAAACGGGGGCAGGGAAGACCCAGTACTTC.

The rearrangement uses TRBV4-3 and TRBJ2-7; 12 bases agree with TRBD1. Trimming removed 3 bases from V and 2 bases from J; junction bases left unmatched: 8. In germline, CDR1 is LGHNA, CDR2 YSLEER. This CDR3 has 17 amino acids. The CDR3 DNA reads TGCGCCAGCAGCCATCTGAGCGGGGACAGGGGGCCCTACGAGCAGTACTTC. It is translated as CASSHLSGDRGPYEQYF.